A selection of T cell receptor beta chains follows, all from one sample in a study of T-cell memory formation after mild COVID-19. TCRdb re-analysed the 5' RACE reads in MiXCR, keeping a single row per CDR3 protein. The data hold 150,000 to 200,000 distinct CDR3 sequences, with about 28% observed a single time. Material for sequencing was PBMCs or a T cell subset sorted from them (not recorded which). The receptors were gathered from an adult woman who had mild COVID-19 (a few samples of this study predate the infection). Cell type and time point are not known. CDR3s include the opening cysteine and the closing phenylalanine or tryptophan. A D gene is named only where the DNA matches it firmly. Clone size is stated in some rows and not others, as once, few, many or a class when expanded.

j_call,d_call,v_call,clone_size,cdr3_aa,cdr3_nt
TRBJ2-1,TRBD1,TRBV24-1,-,CATSDQGTGAHEQFF,TGTGCCACCAGTGACCAAGGGACAGGGGCACACGAGCAGTTCTTC
TRBJ1-1,TRBD1,TRBV6-2/TRBV6-3,few,CASSTGVTEAFF,TGTGCCAGCAGCACAGGGGTCACTGAAGCTTTCTTT
TRBJ2-7,-,TRBV20-1,-,CSELGRQVTYEQYF,TGCAGTGAGCTAGGGCGACAGGTGACCTACGAGCAGTACTTC
TRBJ1-2,-,TRBV5-8,-,CASSLAWNGYTF,TGTGCCAGCAGCTTGGCCTGGAATGGCTACACCTTC
TRBJ1-1,-,TRBV3-1,few,CASSPHHNGFTEAFF,TGTGCCAGCAGCCCACACCATAACGGGTTTACTGAAGCTTTCTTT
TRBJ2-1,-,TRBV24-1,-,CATSDFQSLREASGNEQFF,TGTGCCACCAGTGATTTCCAAAGTCTGCGCGAGGCCTCGGGAAATGAGCAGTTCTTC
TRBJ2-7,-,TRBV12-3/TRBV12-4,-,CASSSLDSSYEQYF,TGTGCCAGCAGTTCCCTGGACAGCTCCTACGAGCAGTACTTC
TRBJ1-2,-,TRBV15,few,CATSRAINYGYTF,TGTGCCACCAGCAGAGCAATCAACTATGGCTACACCTTC
TRBJ2-4,-,TRBV7-9,-,CASSPVSYIQYF,TGTGCCAGCAGCCCCGTCTCCTACATTCAGTACTTC
TRBJ1-5,-,TRBV7-8,-,CASSLAEGIGYSNQPQHF,TGTGCCAGCAGCCTCGCAGAGGGAATTGGTTATAGCAATCAGCCCCAGCATTTT
TRBJ1-5,-,TRBV7-9,-,CASSLGAEANQPQHF,TGTGCCAGCAGCTTAGGGGCGGAGGCCAATCAGCCCCAGCATTTT
TRBJ2-5,TRBD1,TRBV7-3,-,CASSLFGDRVGRETQYF,TGTGCCAGCAGCTTATTTGGGGACAGGGTCGGTCGGGAGACCCAGTACTTC
TRBJ1-5,-,TRBV9,-,CASSAGATSNQPQHF,TGTGCCAGCAGCGCAGGGGCTACGAGCAATCAGCCCCAGCATTTT
TRBJ2-7,TRBD1,TRBV9,once,CASSEGQGYEQYF,TGTGCCAGCAGCGAGGGACAGGGCTACGAGCAGTACTTC
TRBJ2-3,-,TRBV5-1,-,CASSLVRVPATDTQYF,TGCGCCAGCAGCTTGGTTCGGGTTCCTGCGACAGATACGCAGTATTTT
TRBJ2-1,TRBD2,TRBV7-9,few,CASSATSGEGNEQFF,TGTGCCAGCAGCGCCACTAGCGGAGAAGGGAATGAGCAGTTCTTC
TRBJ2-7,-,TRBV27,few,CASSSLGGGYEQYF,TGTGCCAGCAGTTCTCTTGGGGGCGGCTACGAGCAGTACTTC
TRBJ1-2,-,TRBV11-2,-,CASSPGAHLITF,TGTGCCAGCAGCCCCGGCGCCCACCTGATAACCTTC
TRBJ2-1,TRBD2,TRBV7-2,few,CASSPAWTSGNEQFF,TGTGCCAGCAGCCCCGCATGGACTAGCGGGAATGAGCAGTTCTTC
TRBJ2-1,-,TRBV7-9,few,CASSPHGDGHNEQFF,TGTGCCAGCAGCCCCCATGGGGACGGGCACAATGAGCAGTTCTTC
TRBJ1-2,TRBD1,TRBV28,few,CASSLVGGSYGYTF,TGTGCCAGCAGTTTGGTAGGGGGCAGCTATGGCTACACCTTC
TRBJ2-7,TRBD2,TRBV29-1,-,CSVSPASGPGWEQYF,TGCAGCGTCTCTCCCGCTAGCGGCCCAGGGTGGGAGCAGTACTTC
TRBJ2-2,TRBD2,TRBV11-3,-,CASSSGGTYTGELFF,TGTGCCAGCAGCTCGGGGGGGACTTACACCGGGGAGCTGTTTTTT
TRBJ2-5,-,TRBV5-1,-,CASSLAFETQYF,TGCGCCAGCAGCTTAGCATTCGAGACCCAGTACTTC
TRBJ2-5,TRBD2,TRBV7-6,-,CASSGDSGGALQETQYF,TGTGCCAGCAGCGGGGATAGCGGGGGGGCACTGCAAGAGACCCAGTACTTC
TRBJ2-1,TRBD2,TRBV20-1,few,CSAQRTSGGMNEQFF,TGCAGTGCTCAACGGACTAGCGGGGGTATGAATGAGCAGTTCTTC
TRBJ2-5,-,TRBV6-2/TRBV6-3,few,CASSRATGDQETQYF,TGTGCCAGCAGCCGGGCGACTGGGGACCAAGAGACCCAGTACTTC